The rows below give T cell receptor beta chains drawn from one sample of a study of T-cell memory formation after mild COVID-19. Using its own MiXCR run on the 5' RACE reads, TCRdb lists one record per CDR3 protein. Among roughly 150,000 distinct CDR3 sequences listed, over 10% were seen once. The sample taken for sequencing was PBMCs or a T cell subset sorted from them (not recorded which). The receptor set was obtained from a man in his late teens or twenties who had mild COVID-19 (a few samples of this study predate the infection). Cell type and time point are not known. CDR3s include the opening cysteine and the closing phenylalanine or tryptophan. Fields, in order: CDR3 protein, CDR3 DNA, J gene, V gene, clone size, D gene. The D gene is left open where the match is weak. A row's size may be missing; if present it is once, few, many or a size class.

cdr3_aa: CASSLGGSAEAFF
cdr3_nt: TGTGCCAGCAGCTTAGGAGGGTCCGCTGAAGCTTTCTTT
j_call: TRBJ1-1
v_call: TRBV11-2
clone_size: .
d_call: .

cdr3_aa: CASSYRGGSPSKLFF
cdr3_nt: TGTGCCAGCAGTTACCGCGGGGGGTCCCCGTCGAAACTGTTTTTT
j_call: TRBJ1-4
v_call: TRBV6-2/TRBV6-3
clone_size: few
d_call: .

cdr3_aa: CASSLDGTVYPQHF
cdr3_nt: TGTGCCAGCAGCTTAGACGGGACTGTTTATCCCCAGCATTTT
j_call: TRBJ1-5
v_call: TRBV7-2
clone_size: .
d_call: .

cdr3_aa: CASSPGTDQPQHF
cdr3_nt: TGTGCCAGCAGCCCAGGGACAGATCAGCCCCAGCATTTT
j_call: TRBJ1-5
v_call: TRBV7-8
clone_size: many
d_call: TRBD1

cdr3_aa: CSASAGISYGYTF
cdr3_nt: TGCAGTGCTAGCGCCGGGATATCCTATGGCTACACCTTC
j_call: TRBJ1-2
v_call: TRBV20-1
clone_size: few
d_call: .

cdr3_aa: CASSLLAGSGNTIYF
cdr3_nt: TGTGCCAGCAGTTTGTTGGCGGGGTCTGGAAACACCATATATTTT
j_call: TRBJ1-3
v_call: TRBV12-3/TRBV12-4
clone_size: few
d_call: .

cdr3_aa: CASSKERSNEKLFF
cdr3_nt: TGTGCCAGCAGCAAAGAACGGTCTAATGAAAAACTGTTTTTT
j_call: TRBJ1-4
v_call: TRBV21-1
clone_size: .
d_call: .

cdr3_aa: CASTQKAGDTQYF
cdr3_nt: TGTGCCAGCACCCAGAAGGCTGGCGATACGCAGTATTTT
j_call: TRBJ2-3
v_call: TRBV7-7
clone_size: .
d_call: .

cdr3_aa: CASSRLYGYTF
cdr3_nt: TGTGCCAGCAGCCGACTCTATGGCTACACCTTC
j_call: TRBJ1-2
v_call: TRBV3-1
clone_size: few
d_call: .

cdr3_aa: CAIRETGVNYGYTF
cdr3_nt: TGTGCCATCAGGGAGACAGGGGTAAACTATGGCTACACCTTC
j_call: TRBJ1-2
v_call: TRBV10-3
clone_size: .
d_call: TRBD1

cdr3_aa: CASSVGTANQPQHF
cdr3_nt: TGTGCCAGCAGCGTAGGGACAGCCAATCAGCCCCAGCATTTT
j_call: TRBJ1-5
v_call: TRBV9
clone_size: .
d_call: .

cdr3_aa: CSADGGRIETQYF
cdr3_nt: TGCAGTGCCGACGGGGGGCGGATCGAGACCCAGTACTTC
j_call: TRBJ2-5
v_call: TRBV20-1
clone_size: .
d_call: .

cdr3_aa: CASSLEGGGYRLSSYNEQFF
cdr3_nt: TGTGCCAGCAGCTTAGAAGGGGGGGGTTACCGTTTGAGCTCCTACAATGAGCAGTTCTTC
j_call: TRBJ2-1
v_call: TRBV11-1
clone_size: .
d_call: .

cdr3_aa: CASSSAALAGDQETQYF
cdr3_nt: TGTGCCAGCAGCTCCGCCGCACTAGCGGGGGACCAAGAGACCCAGTACTTC
j_call: TRBJ2-5
v_call: TRBV28
clone_size: .
d_call: TRBD2

cdr3_aa: CAWISGTVLVGGYTF
cdr3_nt: TGTGCCTGGATTTCCGGGACAGTCCTCGTCGGTGGCTACACCTTC
j_call: TRBJ1-2
v_call: TRBV30
clone_size: few
d_call: TRBD1

cdr3_aa: CASSRKGITDTQYF
cdr3_nt: TGTGCCAGCAGCCGAAAGGGGATCACAGATACGCAGTATTTT
j_call: TRBJ2-3
v_call: TRBV7-2
clone_size: .
d_call: .

cdr3_aa: CASPSRGRRNTQYF
cdr3_nt: TGTGCCAGCCCTAGCAGGGGGCGCCGCAATACGCAGTATTTT
j_call: TRBJ2-3
v_call: TRBV12-3/TRBV12-4
clone_size: .
d_call: TRBD1

cdr3_aa: CASSSQGALYEQYF
cdr3_nt: TGTGCCAGTAGTTCACAGGGGGCCCTCTACGAGCAGTACTTC
j_call: TRBJ2-7
v_call: TRBV19
clone_size: .
d_call: TRBD1

cdr3_aa: CASSPQPSGGIGELFF
cdr3_nt: TGTGCCAGCAGCCCCCAGCCTAGCGGGGGAATCGGGGAGCTGTTTTTT
j_call: TRBJ2-2
v_call: TRBV7-9
clone_size: many
d_call: TRBD2

cdr3_aa: CASSTFQRLTGELFF
cdr3_nt: TGTGCCAGCAGCACCTTTCAGAGACTCACCGGGGAGCTGTTTTTT
j_call: TRBJ2-2
v_call: TRBV7-2
clone_size: few
d_call: .

cdr3_aa: CASTNQLAPANVLTF
cdr3_nt: TGCGCCAGCACCAACCAACTAGCCCCAGCCAACGTCCTGACTTTC
j_call: TRBJ2-6
v_call: TRBV10-2
clone_size: .
d_call: .

cdr3_aa: CAWSQQGVSQPQHF
cdr3_nt: TGTGCCTGGAGTCAACAAGGGGTGAGTCAGCCCCAGCATTTT
j_call: TRBJ1-5
v_call: TRBV30
clone_size: .
d_call: .

cdr3_aa: CASSFGQGRETQYF
cdr3_nt: TGTGCCAGCAGCTTCGGACAGGGCCGGGAGACCCAGTACTTC
j_call: TRBJ2-5
v_call: TRBV7-2
clone_size: many
d_call: TRBD1

cdr3_aa: CASSSLTSGGDTQYF
cdr3_nt: TGCGCCAGCAGCTCCCTGACATCTGGGGGCGATACGCAGTATTTT
j_call: TRBJ2-3
v_call: TRBV5-1
clone_size: few
d_call: .

cdr3_aa: CASSTTGTGGGHYGYTF
cdr3_nt: TGCGCCAGCAGCACAACCGGGACAGGGGGCGGCCACTATGGCTACACCTTC
j_call: TRBJ1-2
v_call: TRBV5-1
clone_size: few
d_call: TRBD1

cdr3_aa: CASTSGPGANTGELFF
cdr3_nt: TGCGCCAGCACCTCCGGCCCAGGGGCGAACACCGGGGAGCTGTTTTTT
j_call: TRBJ2-2
v_call: TRBV5-1
clone_size: .
d_call: .

cdr3_aa: CASSRPGQINSPLHF
cdr3_nt: TGTGCCAGCAGCCGGCCGGGACAGATAAATTCACCCCTCCACTTT
j_call: TRBJ1-6
v_call: TRBV6-5
clone_size: .
d_call: TRBD1

cdr3_aa: CASSFWAVDYGYTF
cdr3_nt: TGTGCCAGCAGCTTCTGGGCGGTGGATTATGGCTACACCTTC
j_call: TRBJ1-2
v_call: TRBV7-9
clone_size: .
d_call: .

cdr3_aa: CSATVPGANVLTF
cdr3_nt: TGCAGTGCTACGGTCCCTGGGGCCAACGTCCTGACTTTC
j_call: TRBJ2-6
v_call: TRBV20-1
clone_size: .
d_call: .

cdr3_aa: CASSLQDRYYGYTF
cdr3_nt: TGTGCCAGCAGCTTGCAGGACAGATACTATGGCTACACCTTC
j_call: TRBJ1-2
v_call: TRBV7-2
clone_size: few
d_call: .

cdr3_aa: CASNSAGGVQPQHF
cdr3_nt: TGTGCCAGCAACTCGGCCGGAGGCGTTCAGCCCCAGCATTTT
j_call: TRBJ1-5
v_call: TRBV12-3/TRBV12-4
clone_size: .
d_call: .

cdr3_aa: CSARTGLYTDTQYF
cdr3_nt: TGCAGCGCCCGTACGGGTCTCTACACAGATACGCAGTATTTT
j_call: TRBJ2-3
v_call: TRBV29-1
clone_size: .
d_call: .

cdr3_aa: CAIRASGGQGYEQYF
cdr3_nt: TGTGCCATCCGGGCTAGCGGGGGGCAAGGCTACGAGCAGTACTTC
j_call: TRBJ2-7
v_call: TRBV10-3
clone_size: few
d_call: TRBD2

cdr3_aa: CASSLAGTNEKLFF
cdr3_nt: TGTGCCAGCAGCTTAGCGGGAACTAATGAAAAACTGTTTTTT
j_call: TRBJ1-4
v_call: TRBV7-2
clone_size: .
d_call: .

cdr3_aa: CASSHQMGLAGPYEQFF
cdr3_nt: TGTGCCAGCAGCCACCAAATGGGACTAGCGGGGCCCTACGAGCAGTTCTTC
j_call: TRBJ2-1
v_call: TRBV3-1
clone_size: .
d_call: TRBD2

cdr3_aa: CASSKEVGSSYEQYF
cdr3_nt: TGTGCCAGCAGCAAAGAGGTCGGCAGCTCCTACGAGCAGTACTTC
j_call: TRBJ2-7
v_call: TRBV6-2/TRBV6-3
clone_size: few
d_call: .

cdr3_aa: CASSPTWVSGQPQHF
cdr3_nt: TGTGCCAGCAGCCCGACTTGGGTATCGGGGCAGCCCCAGCATTTT
j_call: TRBJ1-5
v_call: TRBV7-2
clone_size: few
d_call: .

cdr3_aa: CATSGRAGTGGYTF
cdr3_nt: TGTGCCACCAGTGGGAGGGCAGGGACAGGAGGCTACACCTTC
j_call: TRBJ1-2
v_call: TRBV24-1
clone_size: few
d_call: TRBD1

cdr3_aa: CASSQGRNQPQHF
cdr3_nt: TGTGCCAGCAGCCAGGGGCGCAATCAGCCCCAGCATTTT
j_call: TRBJ1-5
v_call: TRBV6-5
clone_size: .
d_call: .

cdr3_aa: CASSYYTGTSNEQFF
cdr3_nt: TGTGCCAGCAGTTATTACACCGGGACTAGCAATGAGCAGTTCTTC
j_call: TRBJ2-1
v_call: TRBV7-2
clone_size: few
d_call: TRBD2

cdr3_aa: CASSSPDRVGQYF
cdr3_nt: TGCGCCAGCAGCTCCCCGGACAGGGTAGGCCAGTACTTC
j_call: TRBJ2-4
v_call: TRBV5-1
clone_size: .
d_call: TRBD1

cdr3_aa: CSARSGGQEKLFF
cdr3_nt: TGCAGTGCTAGATCGGGGGGCCAAGAAAAACTGTTTTTT
j_call: TRBJ1-4
v_call: TRBV20-1
clone_size: few
d_call: .

cdr3_aa: CASSPPLGAPGANVLTF
cdr3_nt: TGTGCCAGCAGTCCCCCCCTAGGGGCGCCAGGGGCCAACGTCCTGACTTTC
j_call: TRBJ2-6
v_call: TRBV12-3/TRBV12-4
clone_size: few
d_call: .

cdr3_aa: CASSLYLARDEQFF
cdr3_nt: TGTGCCAGCAGTTTATATTTAGCTAGGGATGAGCAGTTCTTC
j_call: TRBJ2-1
v_call: TRBV27
clone_size: .
d_call: .

cdr3_aa: CASSSEVGSGKETQYF
cdr3_nt: TGTGCCAGCAGTTCCGAAGTTGGGAGCGGGAAGGAGACCCAGTACTTC
j_call: TRBJ2-5
v_call: TRBV6-5
clone_size: few
d_call: TRBD2

cdr3_aa: CSVHRDYGYTF
cdr3_nt: TGCAGTGTTCACAGGGACTATGGCTACACCTTC
j_call: TRBJ1-2
v_call: TRBV20-1
clone_size: .
d_call: .

cdr3_aa: CASSVPSGVLTSSYNEQFF
cdr3_nt: TGTGCCAGCAGCGTGCCTAGCGGGGTTCTTACTAGCTCCTACAATGAGCAGTTCTTC
j_call: TRBJ2-1
v_call: TRBV9
clone_size: .
d_call: TRBD2

cdr3_aa: CASSSPPASGANVLTF
cdr3_nt: TGTGCCAGCAGTTCCCCTCCCGCCTCTGGGGCCAACGTCCTGACTTTC
j_call: TRBJ2-6
v_call: TRBV28
clone_size: .
d_call: .

cdr3_aa: CASSELSLADTQYF
cdr3_nt: TGTGCCAGCAGTGAACTTAGTCTCGCAGATACGCAGTATTTT
j_call: TRBJ2-3
v_call: TRBV6-1
clone_size: few
d_call: .

cdr3_aa: CASSWDPLSYEQYF
cdr3_nt: TGTGCCAGCAGTTGGGACCCCCTCTCCTACGAGCAGTACTTC
j_call: TRBJ2-7
v_call: TRBV6-2/TRBV6-3
clone_size: many
d_call: .

cdr3_aa: CASSQVRAEAFF
cdr3_nt: TGTGCCAGCAGTCAAGTGCGGGCTGAAGCTTTCTTT
j_call: TRBJ1-1
v_call: TRBV3-1
clone_size: few
d_call: .

cdr3_aa: CSVGISDYYNEQFF
cdr3_nt: TGCAGCGTTGGGATCAGCGACTACTACAATGAGCAGTTCTTC
j_call: TRBJ2-1
v_call: TRBV29-1
clone_size: .
d_call: .

cdr3_aa: CASSNGQGIGYQPQHF
cdr3_nt: TGTGCCAGCAGTAACGGACAGGGGATTGGGTATCAGCCCCAGCATTTT
j_call: TRBJ1-5
v_call: TRBV12-3/TRBV12-4
clone_size: .
d_call: TRBD1

cdr3_aa: CASSPPLRRKYF
cdr3_nt: TGTGCCAGCAGTCCCCCCCTTCGAAGGAAGTACTTC
j_call: TRBJ2-7
v_call: TRBV28
clone_size: few
d_call: .

cdr3_aa: CSVRGPYEQYF
cdr3_nt: TGCAGCGTCAGGGGACCTTACGAGCAGTACTTC
j_call: TRBJ2-7
v_call: TRBV29-1
clone_size: few
d_call: .

cdr3_aa: CASSSRDIFPYEQYF
cdr3_nt: TGTGCCAGCTCATCAAGGGACATTTTTCCCTACGAGCAGTACTTC
j_call: TRBJ2-7
v_call: TRBV18
clone_size: .
d_call: .

cdr3_aa: CASSLVGPGELFF
cdr3_nt: TGTGCCAGCAGCTTAGTGGGGCCCGGGGAGCTGTTTTTT
j_call: TRBJ2-2
v_call: TRBV7-8
clone_size: many
d_call: .

cdr3_aa: CASSLTGTRRAGELFF
cdr3_nt: TGCGCCAGCAGCTTGACCGGGACAAGGAGGGCCGGGGAGCTGTTTTTT
j_call: TRBJ2-2
v_call: TRBV5-1
clone_size: .
d_call: .